This T cell receptor (beta chain) was retrieved from a study of metastatic and nonmetastatic thyroid tumors. Turning to the study itself: Malignant thyroid and benign thyroid patients provided blood and tumor or nodule tissue whose repertoires were compared.

In its sample, this clone ranks as medium-sized (0.01 to 0.1%). Its specificity is not known. Source study methods: The distant-metastasis classifier for papillary thyroid cancer was built from CDR3 differences across clinicopathological groups. With MiXCR, TCRdb reprocessed the PCR reads. None of the V and J calls come from the authors' own analysis; TCRdb made them. The sample contains about 16,000 clones, roughly 29% of which appear only once. The CDR3 consists of 16 residues. Germline CDR1 reads SGHRS; CDR2 reads YFSETQ. J gave up 7 bases and V 0 bases, and 10 bases lay outside the gene matches. Notes on the study in general: When malignant thyroid tumors were compared with benign nodules, TCR beta diversity was reportedly significantly higher in the malignant tumors. This held in both blood and tumor samples.

Each patient went into thyroid surgery without having received any treatment. V usage is TRBV5-1 and J usage is TRBJ2-7; TRBD1 matches 10 bases. The sequence derives from a male donor with papillary thyroid cancer or a benign thyroid nodule (not recorded which). Some clones in this sample may be carry-over from other donors' samples. Sequencing was done on a sample of tumor tissue. DNA of the CDR3: TGCGCCAGCAGCTTGGCCCTCAGACAGGGGGCAAGGGAGCAGTACTTC. Amino acids: CASSLALRQGAREQYF.